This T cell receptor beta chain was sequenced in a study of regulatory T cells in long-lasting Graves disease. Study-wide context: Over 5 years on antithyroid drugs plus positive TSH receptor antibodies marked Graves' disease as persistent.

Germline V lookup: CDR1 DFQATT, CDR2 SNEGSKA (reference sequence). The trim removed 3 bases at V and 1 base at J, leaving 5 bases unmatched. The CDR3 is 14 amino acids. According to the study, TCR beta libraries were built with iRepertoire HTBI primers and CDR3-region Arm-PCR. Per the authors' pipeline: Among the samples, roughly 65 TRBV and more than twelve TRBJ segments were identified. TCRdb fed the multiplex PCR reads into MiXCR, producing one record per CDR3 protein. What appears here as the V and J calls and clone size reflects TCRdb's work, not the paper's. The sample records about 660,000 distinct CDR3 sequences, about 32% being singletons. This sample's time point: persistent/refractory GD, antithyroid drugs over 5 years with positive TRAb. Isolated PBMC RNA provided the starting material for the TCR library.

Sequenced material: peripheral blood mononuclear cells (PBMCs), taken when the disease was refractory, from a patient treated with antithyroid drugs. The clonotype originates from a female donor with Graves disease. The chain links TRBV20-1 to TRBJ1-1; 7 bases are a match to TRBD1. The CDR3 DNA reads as TGCAGTGCTAGGGAGACAGGGCCGAACACTGAAGCTTTCTTT. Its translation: CSARETGPNTEAFF.